Listed below are T cell receptor beta chains from one sample, sequenced in a study of siplizumab effects on memory and regulatory T cells. Method: immunoSEQ multiplex PCR; TCRdb's copy keeps in-frame clones and lacks some. The table lists around 120,000 clones, around 94% of them singletons. Material for sequencing was non-Treg CD4+ T cells sorted from blood. These receptors were collected from a human donor in good health. CDR3s include the opening cysteine and the closing phenylalanine or tryptophan. The D gene is left open where the match is weak. The listing skips clone size in some rows; elsewhere it reads once, few, many or a size class.

V gene	clone size	D gene	CDR3 length	J gene	CDR3 DNA	CDR3 protein
TRBV2	NA	NA	14	TRBJ1-1	TGTGCCAGCAGTCTCCGGGGAGGTGGTACTGAAGCTTTCTTT	CASSLRGGGTEAFF
TRBV9	NA	NA	14	TRBJ2-3	TGTGCCAGCGGGAGAGGTGCTAGCACAGATACGCAGTATTTT	CASGRGASTDTQYF
TRBV4-1	NA	TRBD2	14	TRBJ2-7	TGCGCCAGCAGCCAAATAGCGGGGATCTACGAGCAGTACTTC	CASSQIAGIYEQYF
TRBV6-4	NA	NA	14	TRBJ1-5	TGTGCCAGCAGTTACGGACGGGAGAATCAGCCCCAGCATTTT	CASSYGRENQPQHF
TRBV7-2	NA	NA	14	TRBJ2-5	TGTGCCAGCAGCTTAGCTCGAAATCAAGAGACCCAGTACTTC	CASSLARNQETQYF
TRBV15	NA	NA	14	TRBJ2-6	TGTGCCACCAGCAGAGATGCTGGGGCCAACGTCCTGACTTTC	CATSRDAGANVLTF
TRBV11-2	NA	TRBD1	16	TRBJ2-7	TGTGCCAGCAGCTTAGTGTTCGGGCAGGGGGCGGACGAGCAGTACTTC	CASSLVFGQGADEQYF
TRBV7-9	NA	NA	14	TRBJ1-2	TGTGCCAGCAGCTTAGGGGCAGCCTCCTATGGCTACACCTTC	CASSLGAASYGYTF
TRBV14	NA	TRBD1	16	TRBJ1-4	TGTGCCAGCAGCCAAGATCTCGGCAGGGGGAGTGAAAAACTGTTTTTT	CASSQDLGRGSEKLFF
TRBV25-1	NA	NA	13	TRBJ2-7	TGTGCCAGCAGTAGAGACAATTTCTACGAGCAGTACTTC	CASSRDNFYEQYF
TRBV5-5	NA	NA	15	TRBJ1-5	TGTGCCAGCAGCATCGGCCCTGGTCGCAATCAGCCCCAGCATTTT	CASSIGPGRNQPQHF
TRBV2	NA	NA	12	TRBJ1-2	TGTGCCAGCAGTGTTATTGATTATGGCTACACCTTC	CASSVIDYGYTF
TRBV7-9	NA	TRBD1	15	TRBJ2-7	TGTGCCAGCAACCCGGGACAGGGAAACACCTACGAGCAGTACTTC	CASNPGQGNTYEQYF
TRBV5-1	NA	NA	14	TRBJ2-5	TGCGCCAGCAGCCCCCGGCAGCAGCAAGAGACCCAGTACTTC	CASSPRQQQETQYF
TRBV19	NA	TRBD1	15	TRBJ1-1	TGTGCCAGTAGTATTTGGGGAGGGGGCCACACTGAAGCTTTCTTT	CASSIWGGGHTEAFF
TRBV7-9	once	NA	18	TRBJ2-3	TGTGCCAGCAGCTTACCTATAGGACTGATCTCTAGCACAGATACGCAGTATTTT	CASSLPIGLISSTDTQYF
TRBV2	NA	TRBD1	12	TRBJ1-2	TGTGCCAGCAGCCGACAGGGATATGGCTACACCTTC	CASSRQGYGYTF
TRBV30	NA	NA	18	TRBJ1-4	TGTGCCTGGAGTGACACTCTCCCCGGCAGGCCAACTAATGAAAAACTGTTTTTT	CAWSDTLPGRPTNEKLFF
TRBV5-1	NA	TRBD2	15	TRBJ2-3	TGCGCCAGCAGCCGAAGCGGGAGTGGCACAGATACGCAGTATTTT	CASSRSGSGTDTQYF
TRBV11-3	NA	NA	12	TRBJ2-7	TGTGCCAGCAGCCTCCTATTCGGCGAGCAGTACTTC	CASSLLFGEQYF
TRBV27	NA	NA	16	TRBJ2-3	TGTGCCAGCAGTTCCCGACGGGTGCACGAGGCAGATACGCAGTATTTT	CASSSRRVHEADTQYF
TRBV7-3	NA	NA	12	TRBJ1-2	TGTGCCAGCAGCTTACCGGGGACAGGCTACACCTTC	CASSLPGTGYTF